This is a list of T cell receptor beta chains from one sample in a study of T cell clones after liver transplantation. Generated by immunoSEQ multiplex PCR, the TCRdb table keeps only in-frame clones and is missing some. Of tens of thousands of clones listed, around 83% are singletons. The sample in question was CD4+ T cells from blood, obtained 24 months after liver transplant. All receptors derive from a human patient who received a liver transplant. A share of the T cells may be of graft donor origin. Both conserved end residues are part of each CDR3. The D gene is left open where the match is weak. Only some rows state a clone size, as once, few, many or a class for expanded clones.

V	J	D	size	DNA	CDR3
TRBV19	TRBJ1-4	NA	NA	TGTGCCAGTACCGTCGGCCACGGGGCAGAAAAACTGTTTTTT	CASTVGHGAEKLFF
TRBV30	TRBJ2-7	NA	NA	TGTGCCTGGAGTCCCGGACAGCCCTTACTTAACGAGCAGTACTTC	CAWSPGQPLLNEQYF
TRBV2	TRBJ1-5	NA	NA	TGTGCCAGTGCCATATCTGAAAAGCCCCAGCATTTT	CASAISEKPQHF
TRBV30	TRBJ2-7	NA	NA	TGTGCCTGGCGCATTCCGGGCGGGCAGTACTTC	CAWRIPGGQYF
TRBV5-4	TRBJ2-5	NA	NA	TGTGCCAGCAGCTTGAGACAGGCCCCTCTAGGGGAGACCCAGTACTTC	CASSLRQAPLGETQYF
TRBV7-3	TRBJ2-3	NA	NA	TGTGCCAGCAGCGCAGGTCTCGGGGAGAGCACAGATACGCAGTATTTT	CASSAGLGESTDTQYF
TRBV6-4	TRBJ2-2	TRBD2	NA	TGTGCCAGCAGTGACTCGGCTAGCGGGGGGGTTGGCGGGGAGCTGTTTTTT	CASSDSASGGVGGELFF
TRBV19	TRBJ1-1	NA	NA	TGTGCCAGTAGTACGGGACATTCGAACACTGAAGCTTTCTTT	CASSTGHSNTEAFF
TRBV7-2	TRBJ2-2	NA	few	TGTGCCAGCAGCTTAAAGGGTCCCGGGGAGCTGTTTTTT	CASSLKGPGELFF
TRBV6-6	TRBJ1-5	NA	NA	TGTGCCAGCACCTACGAGGGGCGAGGGGCCAATCAGCCCCAGCATTTT	CASTYEGRGANQPQHF